The TCR beta chain under discussion was sequenced for a study of cytomegalovirus exposure and HLA in healthy donors. Overall study: The approximately 120 million unique TCR beta sequences, from 150 million to 200 million T cells, were found by an earlier analysis. Overall study results and limits: For most TCR beta V segments, an earlier analysis put the productive rate at about 87% or about 30% of the time. What a later analysis showed was that several of the most significant clusters appeared linked to common viral pathogens.

Of note for this clone: Its antigen remains unknown.

The CDR3 extends over 15 amino acids. The V gene lost 3 bases and the J gene lost 4 bases, with 13 bases spanning the gap. CDR1 is SGHTA, CDR2 FQGNSA, per germline. Though nominally healthy at sampling, donors likely had unrecorded immune exposures. Primers included in the PCR were 60 Vbeta and 13 Jbeta primers. Sequencing used immunoSEQ multiplex PCR; TCRdb keeps in-frame clones, though not all of them. The sample shows 150,000 or so clones, 76% of them seen only once. Sequencing was carried out using PBMCs. This TCR was sampled from a male donor in good health and CMV-seronegative. The chain recombines TRBV7-2 with TRBJ2-1; D is possibly TRBD1 (6 bases). CDR3 residues: CASSFRRTEYNEQFF. CDR3 DNA: TGTGCCAGCAGCTTCCGCCGGACAGAATACAATGAGCAGTTCTTC.